These 30 T cell receptor beta chains were sequenced from one sample in a study of cytomegalovirus exposure and HLA in healthy donors. PCR primers comprised 60 Vbeta and 13 Jbeta primers. Generated by immunoSEQ multiplex PCR, the TCRdb table keeps only in-frame clones and is missing some. The sample has some 130,000 clones; the top ten hold 1.5% to 2%. Material: PBMCs. These receptors were obtained from a man between 18 and 29 years old in good health and CMV-seronegative.

V gene TRBV9 combines with J gene TRBJ1-6, with a weak D call TRBD1 (6 bases). CDR1 SGDLS and CDR2 YYNGEE come from the germline V gene. V gave up 4 bases and J gave up 7 bases, with 15 bases separating them. There are 15 residues in the CDR3. The CDR3 loop is CASSTKAGQNSPLHF. The CDR3 region has the DNA TGTGCCAGCAGCACGAAGGCTGGACAGAATTCACCCCTCCACTTT.

The chain uses TRBV5-4 and TRBJ2-6; no reliable D call. With 9 bases removed from V and 0 bases from J, the gap between germline ends came to 7 bases. Germline CDR1 and CDR2: SGHNT and YYREEE (reference sequence). This CDR3 comprises 13 residues. This CDR3 reads CATTPSGANVLTF. The CDR3 nucleotides read TGTGCCACTACCCCCTCTGGGGCCAACGTCCTGACTTTC.

CDR3 nucleotides: TGTGCCAGCAGCCGGACAGCGAGCTACGAGCAGTACTTC. Residues: CASSRTASYEQYF. The chain employs TRBV7-2 and TRBJ2-7, with a possible D match to TRBD1 (6 bases). The length of the CDR3 is 13 residues. The V and J ends lost 5 bases and 3 bases respectively, with 11 bases between them. Germline V CDR1 and CDR2: SGHTA, FQGNSA.

This chain connects TRBV19 to TRBJ1-1, with no clear D. Trimming shortened V by 5 bases and J by 4 bases, and 11 bases separated the two germline ends. This CDR3 is 13 amino acids long. From germline, CDR1 is LNHDA and CDR2 SQIVND (reference sequence). The CDR3 coding sequence is TGTGCCAGTAGTGTCCAGGTTCTCACTGAAGCTTTCTTT. It yields the protein CASSVQVLTEAFF.

The V call is TRBV9, the J call TRBJ2-3; TRBD2 agrees at 12 bases. Germline V lookup: CDR1 SGDLS, CDR2 YYNGEE. The CDR3 spans 16 residues. J gave up 3 bases and V 1 base, and 3 bases lay outside the gene matches. The CDR3 DNA reads as TGTGCCAGCAGCGTACTAGCGGGAGGGCGGACAGATACGCAGTATTTT. This sequence encodes CASSVLAGGRTDTQYF.

The chain is built from TRBV28 and TRBJ1-3; D is unresolved. V lost 5 bases to trimming and J lost 3 bases, with 17 bases between them. The CDR3 length is 16 residues. Germline CDR1 MDHEN, CDR2 SYDVKM. The DNA for the CDR3 is TGTGCCAGCAGTGCCGGGGTGGCCGGACGTGGAAACACCATATATTTT. Translating it yields CASSAGVAGRGNTIYF.

The genes are TRBV28 and TRBJ2-7; 8 bases align to TRBD1. The J segment lost 2 bases and the V segment lost 4 bases, leaving 19 bases of the junction unmatched. Germline V gene sequence: CDR1 MDHEN, CDR2 SYDVKM. This CDR3 region has 19 residues. The CDR3 DNA reads as TGTGCCAGCAGTTCCCAGCCACCGCGGACAGGGCTGCCTCCCTACGAGCAGTACTTC. Its translation: CASSSQPPRTGLPPYEQYF. The variable domain in full, with the rest retrieved from reference TRBV28 and TRBJ2-7, is DVKVTQSSRYLVKRTGEKVFLECVQDMDHENMFWYRQDPGLGLRLIYFSYDVKMKEKGDIPEGYSVSREKKERFSLILESASTNQTSMYLCASSSQPPRTGLPPYEQYFGPGTRLTVT.

The genes are TRBV5-1 and TRBJ2-3; D possibly corresponds to TRBD1 (6 bases). This CDR3 contains 17 residues. V lost 1 base to trimming and J lost 0 bases, with 15 bases between them. Germline V CDR1 and CDR2: SGHRS, YFSETQ. The CDR3: CASSLTGTPKSTDTQYF. In nucleotides, the CDR3 is TGCGCCAGCAGCTTGACCGGGACACCTAAAAGCACAGATACGCAGTATTTT. The full variable domain, its missing parts supplied by reference TRBV5-1 and TRBJ2-3, is KAGVTQTPRYLIKTRGQQVTLSCSPISGHRSVSWYQQTPGQGLQFLFEYFSETQRNKGNFPGRFSGRQFSNSRSEMNVSTLELGDSALYLCASSLTGTPKSTDTQYFGPGTRLTVL.

The genes are TRBV7-2 and TRBJ2-2; D might be TRBD2 (6 bases). Germline values: CDR1 SGHTA, CDR2 FQGNSA. CDR3 length: 15 residues. V lost 5 bases to trimming and J lost 1 base, with 11 bases between them. The CDR3 region is CASSGGSLNTGELFF. The CDR3 region has the DNA TGTGCCAGCAGCGGGGGGTCCTTGAACACCGGGGAGCTGTTTTTT.

The V call is TRBV6-1, the J call TRBJ2-7; 11 bases map to TRBD2. V lost 6 bases to trimming and J lost 6 bases; unmatched junction nucleotides: 7. The CDR3 spans 14 residues. Looked up from germline, CDR1 is MNHNS and CDR2 is SASEGT. CDR3 DNA sequence: TGTGCCAGCAGCGCCATAGCGGGAGGGGGCGAGCAGTACTTC. The encoded protein is CASSAIAGGGEQYF.

The CDR3 sequence: CASSLKYNEQFF. CDR3 nucleotide sequence: TGTGCCAGCAGCCTAAAGTACAATGAGCAGTTCTTC. The chain couples TRBV5-5 to TRBJ2-1; D not certain. The germline V gene encodes CDR1 SGHKS and CDR2 YYEKEE (reference sequence). Trimming cost V 4 bases and J 4 bases, with 6 bases left between them. There are 12 residues in the CDR3.

The chain employs TRBV18 and TRBJ2-2, with D possibly TRBD2 on 5 matching bases. Germline CDR1 is KGHSH and CDR2 is LQKENI. Trimming took off 1 base at V and 5 bases at J, with 8 bases between the two ends. The CDR3 contains 14 residues. The CDR3 bases are TGTGCCAGCTCACCACTTCGGGGAACCGGGGAGCTGTTTTTT. Translated, it gives CASSPLRGTGELFF.

The chain joins TRBV5-4 to TRBJ2-5; D may be TRBD1 (6 bases). V lost 2 bases, J lost 2 bases, and 13 bases lay in between. Germline CDR1 reads SGHNT; CDR2 reads YYREEE (reference sequence). CDR3 length: 15 residues. As DNA, the CDR3 is TGTGCCAGCAGCTTACCGGACAGACTACAAGAGACCCAGTACTTC. It encodes CASSLPDRLQETQYF.

V gene TRBV12-5 combines with J gene TRBJ1-1; D remains unclear. V dropped 5 bases and J dropped 5 bases, with 9 bases sitting between them. The CDR3 loop spans 12 amino acids. The germline V gene has CDR1 LGHNT and CDR2 FRNRAP. CDR3 residues: CASGGYRTEAFF. The CDR3 coding sequence is TGTGCTAGTGGTGGCTACAGAACTGAAGCTTTCTTT.

The rearrangement joins TRBV5-4 to TRBJ1-3; a weak D match, TRBD1 (6 bases). The germline V and J ends were trimmed by 4 bases and 0 bases, with 14 bases remaining between them. Germline V gene lookup returns CDR1 SGHNT and CDR2 YYREEE (reference sequence). CDR3 length: 16 amino acids. The CDR3 DNA reads as TGTGCCAGCAGCCCCCGACAGGATACCTCTGGAAACACCATATATTTT. This codes for CASSPRQDTSGNTIYF.

Of note for this clone: Its ends do not fully match the called genes, so a read error is possible. The chain carries TRBV6-1 and TRBJ1-1; tentative D call: TRBD1 (6 bases). Germline V gives CDR1 MNHNS, CDR2 SASEGT. The CDR3 covers 15 residues. CDR3 sequence reads: CASFDYGGWATEASF. The CDR3 bases are TGTGCCAGCTTTGACTATGGGGGCTGGGCCACTGAAGCTTCCTTT.

The chain uses TRBV6-6 and TRBJ1-6, with 7 bases aligning to TRBD1. The CDR3 length is 16 residues. J was trimmed by 9 bases and V by 4 bases; bases with no gene match: 12. Germline CDR1 MNHNY, CDR2 SVGAGI (reference sequence). CDR3 protein: CASSSRTQGMGSPLHF. The CDR3 nucleotides are TGTGCCAGCAGTTCGCGAACACAGGGGATGGGTTCACCCCTCCACTTT.

V gene TRBV6-1 combines with J gene TRBJ2-1; D may be TRBD1 (6 bases). CDR1 and CDR2 (germline): MNHNS, SASEGT. This CDR3 comprises 15 residues. V was cut by 7 bases and J by 0 bases, with 13 bases left in between. The CDR3 is CASKRKDSSYNEQFF. CDR3 DNA: TGTGCCAGCAAGAGGAAGGACAGCTCCTACAATGAGCAGTTCTTC.

The rearrangement joins TRBV11-1 to TRBJ1-1, with D perhaps matching TRBD1 (5 bases). Germline CDR1 reads SGHAT; CDR2 reads FQDESV (reference sequence). The ends were cut back, 5 bases at V and 4 bases at J, with 8 bases in the middle. The CDR3 contains 12 residues. The CDR3 DNA sequence: TGTGCCAGCAGCGTCAGGGTCACTGAAGCTTTCTTT. Protein product: CASSVRVTEAFF. Together with reference TRBV11-1 and TRBJ1-1, the CDR3 gives the full variable domain: EAEVAQSPRYKITEKSQAVAFWCDPISGHATLYWYRQILGQGPELLVQFQDESVVDDSQLPKDRFSAERLKGVDSTLKIQPAELGDSAMYLCASSVRVTEAFFGQGTRLTVV.

The J gene is TRBJ2-5, the V gene TRBV7-3; weak D call: TRBD2 (5 bases). This CDR3 region has 13 residues. Between the trimmed V and J ends, which lost 3 bases and 4 bases, there was a span of 9 bases. In germline, CDR1 is SGHTA, CDR2 FQGTGA. As DNA, the CDR3 is TGTGCCAGCAGCTTTGACGGAGGAGAGACCCAGTACTTC. It specifies CASSFDGGETQYF.

The rearrangement joins TRBV11-3 to TRBJ2-5, with unresolved D. Germline CDR1 SGHNT, CDR2 YENEEA. Deletions cut 5 bases from V and 5 bases from J, with 9 bases between. The CDR3 is made up of 12 amino acids. The CDR3 spells CASSETRETQYF. The CDR3 DNA follows: TGTGCCAGCAGCGAAACACGCGAGACCCAGTACTTC.

The rearrangement uses TRBV5-1 and TRBJ2-7; weak D call: TRBD1 (5 bases). Trimming took 5 bases from V and 7 from J, leaving 13 bases between them. This CDR3 has 12 amino acids. Looked up from germline, CDR1 is SGHRS and CDR2 is YFSETQ. The DNA of the CDR3 is TGCGCCAGCAGTATGTCCCAGGGAGAGCAGTACTTC. It encodes CASSMSQGEQYF.

This chain uses TRBV5-6 with TRBJ1-5, with 7 bases fitting TRBD1. The ends lost 0 bases at V and 7 bases at J; junction bases unmatched: 4. The V gene's germline CDR1 is SGHDT and CDR2 YYEEEE. The CDR3 sequence is 14 residues long. In nucleotides, the CDR3 is TGTGCCAGCAGCTTGGGGCAGGGGGACCAGCCCCAGCATTTT. Its protein product is CASSLGQGDQPQHF. Drawing the rest from reference TRBV5-6 and TRBJ1-5, the complete variable domain is DAGVTQSPTHLIKTRGQQVTLRCSPKSGHDTVSWYQQALGQGPQFIFQYYEEEERQRGNFPDRFSGHQFPNYSSELNVNALLLGDSALYLCASSLGQGDQPQHFGDGTRLSIL.

The chain joins TRBV5-1 to TRBJ2-1; D might be TRBD2 (6 bases). From germline, CDR1 is SGHRS and CDR2 YFSETQ. The CDR3 is made up of 12 amino acids. V gave up 4 bases and J gave up 8 bases, with 10 bases separating them. The CDR3 spells CASSPPGDEQFF. For the CDR3, the DNA is TGCGCCAGCAGCCCTCCGGGGGATGAGCAGTTCTTC.

This rearrangement joins TRBV4-1 to TRBJ1-2; no firm D call. The CDR3 is 15 amino acids. Deletions cut 0 bases from V and 1 base from J, with 9 bases between. CDR1 and CDR2 from the germline V gene are MGHRA and YSYEKL. DNA for the CDR3: TGCGCCAGCAGCCAAGAATTTGGCCTTAACTATGGCTACACCTTC. Its protein is CASSQEFGLNYGYTF.

The chain employs TRBV5-1 and TRBJ1-1, with D possibly matching TRBD1 (6 bases). Germline CDR1 is SGHRS and CDR2 is YFSETQ. V was cut by 0 bases and J by 2 bases, with 11 bases left in between. The CDR3 spans 15 residues. The DNA of the CDR3 is TGCGCCAGCAGCTTGGTTTCAGGGGATAACACTGAAGCTTTCTTT. Amino acids: CASSLVSGDNTEAFF.

V gene TRBV14 combines with J gene TRBJ2-7, with D possibly matching TRBD2 (6 bases). The germline V gene has CDR1 SGHDN and CDR2 FVKESK. Trimming removed 3 bases at V and 3 bases at J, with 15 bases between. The length of the CDR3 is 15 residues. The CDR3 is CASSQVGSGVYEQYF. CDR3 bases: TGTGCCAGCAGCCAGGTGGGTAGCGGAGTCTACGAGCAGTACTTC.

This chain links TRBV11-2 with TRBJ2-3; D not certain. The V end was cut by 4 bases, the J end by 5 bases, with 10 bases between. This CDR3 is built from 13 residues. Looked up from germline, CDR1 is SGHAT and CDR2 is FQNNGV. DNA of the CDR3: TGTGCCAGCAGCTCACTGCCTGGAGATACGCAGTATTTT. It encodes CASSSLPGDTQYF.

CDR3 bases: TGTGCCAGCAGCGGAGGACAGGCGACTTTCTACGAGCAGTACTTC. It is translated as CASSGGQATFYEQYF. V gene TRBV9 combines with J gene TRBJ2-7; TRBD1 aligns across 7 bases. This CDR3 is 15 amino acids long. Germline V CDR1 and CDR2: SGDLS, YYNGEE. V was pared by 3 bases and J by 3 bases, with 9 bases of the junction left unmatched.

The rearrangement links TRBV11-2 to TRBJ2-2, with 10 positions matching TRBD2. Germline trimming cut 4 bases from V and 6 bases from J; bases unmatched to any gene: 5. This CDR3 comprises 15 residues. In germline, CDR1 is SGHAT, CDR2 FQNNGV. DNA for the CDR3: TGTGCCAGCAGCTCGACTAGCGGGTACCCCGGGGAGCTGTTTTTT. Encoded protein: CASSSTSGYPGELFF.